The clone carrying this TCR beta chain was seen only a few times. Its antigen is unidentified. These data are taken from a study of shared clonotypes between healthy human individuals. Whole-study findings and limits: Sequencing depth was predicted to influence how clonotypes are shared among donors.

Sequenced by immunoSEQ multiplex PCR; TCRdb stores in-frame clones only, minus some. There are around 1,100,000 clones in the sample; 60% to 80% occur only once, and 0.89% lies in the top ten. Trimming took 5 bases from V and 8 from J, leaving 18 bases between them. There are 15 residues in the CDR3. In germline, CDR1 is LNHDA, CDR2 SQIVND (reference sequence). This TCR derives from a young man in good health. Some clones in this sample may be carry-over from other donors' samples. The sequenced sample consisted of memory CD4+ T cells from PBMCs. Described subset: CD45RA-negative fraction. The chain joins TRBV19 to TRBJ1-4; TRBD1 might be the D (5 bases). CDR3 nucleotides: TGTGCCAGTAGTCGGGGCGACGTCCAAGAAGAAAAACTGTTTTTT. Its translation is CASSRGDVQEEKLFF.